What follows are 30 T cell receptor beta chains derived from one specimen sequenced in a study of blood T cells in healthy people across ages. A J-beta primer mix and a sample-barcoded 5' primer were used in a second PCR of roughly 7 to 12 cycles. TCRdb passed the 5' RACE reads through MiXCR, listing each CDR3 protein once. The table records some 890,000 distinct CDR3 sequences, just under 30% of them present only once. This sample was also put to use in a study of T cells of mothers and their children.

Sequencing input: blood. The receptors stem from a woman in her forties in good health.

This clonotype was seen only a few times. This may come from a read error, since a much larger clone is one base off. The chain employs TRBV28 and TRBJ2-1, with 9 nucleotides matching TRBD2. Germline assignment: CDR1 MDHEN and CDR2 SYDVKM. J lost 2 bases, V lost 7 bases, and 6 bases had no gene match. This CDR3 has 15 amino acids. The CDR3: CASTLLAGTYNEQFF. Here the CDR3 DNA reads TGTGCCAGCACCCTTCTAGCGGGGACCTACAATGAGCAGTTCTTC. The variable domain in full, with the rest retrieved from reference TRBV28 and TRBJ2-1, is DVKVTQSSRYLVKRTGEKVFLECVQDMDHENMFWYRQDPGLGLRLIYFSYDVKMKEKGDIPEGYSVSREKKERFSLILESASTNQTSMYLCASTLLAGTYNEQFFGPGTRLTVL.

The chain recombines TRBV28 with TRBJ2-7; maybe TRBD1 (6 bases). The CDR3 sequence is 13 residues long. Germline V gene lookup returns CDR1 MDHEN and CDR2 SYDVKM. Trimming stripped 5 bases from V and 6 bases from J, with 14 bases between. CDR3 loop: CASSLNTGREQYF. In nucleotides, the CDR3 is TGTGCCAGCAGTCTTAATACAGGGCGCGAGCAGTACTTC.

The chain joins TRBV28 to TRBJ1-2, with D perhaps matching TRBD1 (5 bases). Per germline, CDR1 MDHEN and CDR2 SYDVKM. The CDR3 is made up of 13 amino acids. The ends were cut back, 7 bases at V and 5 bases at J, with 14 bases in the middle. The CDR3, as DNA: TGTGCCAGCACCCTGGGGACGGTATATGGCTACACCTTC. Its translation is CASTLGTVYGYTF.

V and J are TRBV7-8 and TRBJ2-1, with D unresolved. V was cut by 5 bases and J by 0 bases, with 11 bases left in between. In germline, CDR1 is SGHVS, CDR2 FQNEAQ. CDR3 size: 15 residues. Here the CDR3 DNA reads TGTGCCAGCAGCCCAGACGGATACTCCTACAATGAGCAGTTCTTC. Its protein is CASSPDGYSYNEQFF.

Comment on this clonotype: A much larger clone sits a single nucleotide away, making a read error possible. This chain joins TRBV6-2 or TRBV6-3 and TRBJ2-4, with D perhaps TRBD2 (5 bases). The CDR3 is 15 residues long. Germline CDR1 reads MNHEY; CDR2 reads SVGEGT. The CDR3 is CASSLNGVAKSIQYF. The CDR3 coding sequence is TGTGCCAGCAGCCTAAACGGGGTCGCCAAAAGCATTCAGTACTTC.

This clonotype was observed a handful of times. The chain couples TRBV7-3 to TRBJ2-3, with 7 bases that match TRBD2. Germline CDR1 SGHTA, CDR2 FQGTGA. The CDR3 length is 16 residues. V gave up 6 bases and J gave up 5 bases; unmatched junction bases: 14. The CDR3: CASRKEPGLREDTQYF. The CDR3 DNA is TGTGCCAGCAGGAAAGAGCCGGGACTAAGGGAAGATACGCAGTATTTT.

The rearrangement links TRBV9 to TRBJ1-1; D is perhaps TRBD1 (5 bases). CDR1 and CDR2 (germline): SGDLS, YYNGEE. The CDR3 covers 16 residues. The V and J ends lost 1 base and 0 bases respectively, with 13 bases between them. For the CDR3, the DNA is TGTGCCAGCAGCGTAACCGGGACTGGGATGAACACTGAAGCTTTCTTT. It translates to CASSVTGTGMNTEAFF.

A single count supports this clonotype. V and J are TRBV5-1 and TRBJ2-1; TRBD2 matches at 11 bases. From germline, CDR1 is SGHRS and CDR2 YFSETQ. The V and J ends lost 0 bases and 7 bases, in that order; junction bases with no gene match: 6. CDR3 length: 16 amino acids. CDR3 sequence: CASSLEALAGENEQFF. CDR3 DNA: TGCGCCAGCAGCTTGGAGGCACTAGCGGGAGAAAATGAGCAGTTCTTC.

The V call is TRBV7-2, the J call TRBJ2-1; D not resolved. From germline, CDR1 is SGHTA and CDR2 FQGNSA. V lost 5 bases and J lost 0, with 11 bases in between. This CDR3 has 15 residues. This CDR3 reads CASSHTRNSYNEQFF. The DNA of the CDR3 is TGTGCCAGCAGCCACACAAGGAACTCCTACAATGAGCAGTTCTTC.

This clonotype was observed many times. This sequence joins TRBV7-9 and TRBJ1-1; possibly TRBD1 for D (6 bases). There are 13 residues in the CDR3. V was pared by 5 bases and J by 5 bases, with 12 bases between. Germline CDR1 and CDR2: SEHNR and FQNEAQ (reference sequence). CDR3 sequence: CASSTRGGTEAFF. The CDR3 coding sequence is TGTGCCAGCAGCACTCGAGGGGGGACTGAAGCTTTCTTT.

This clonotype has more than one count but fewer than ten. The CDR3 region has the DNA TGCAGCGTTGATTTAGGGGGTACTGAAGCTTTCTTT. Translated, it gives CSVDLGGTEAFF. This chain connects TRBV29-1 to TRBJ1-1; the D gene is possibly TRBD1 (6 bases). Trimming left V 3 bases short and J 5 bases short, with 10 bases between. Germline CDR1 and CDR2: SQVTM and ANQGSEA. The CDR3 totals 12 residues. The whole variable domain, remainder taken from reference TRBV29-1 and TRBJ1-1, is SAVISQKPSRDICQRGTSLTIQCQVDSQVTMMFWYRQQPGQSLTLIATANQGSEATYESGFVIDKFPISRPNLTFSTLTVSNMSPEDSSIYLCSVDLGGTEAFFGQGTRLTVV.

This clonotype appeared a few times. Compared with germline, one end of the junction differs, possibly owing to a read error. This chain links TRBV9 with TRBJ2-7; D unclear. This CDR3 has 15 amino acids. Germline V CDR1 and CDR2: SGDLS, YYNGEE. DNA of the CDR3: TGTGCCGGCAGCGTAGGAGTCCTGGGCTTCTACGAGCAGTACTTC. It translates to CAGSVGVLGFYEQYF.

In this sample, this clonotype turned up a few times. The CDR3 protein is CAWSPLLPEAFF. Here the CDR3 DNA reads TGTGCCTGGAGCCCACTCTTGCCTGAAGCTTTCTTT. This chain connects TRBV30 to TRBJ1-1; D remains unclear. This CDR3 contains 12 residues. The V and J ends lost 3 bases and 6 bases respectively, with 11 bases between them. CDR1 and CDR2 from the germline V gene are GTSNPN and SVGIG (reference sequence).

This rearrangement joins TRBV6-2 or TRBV6-3 to TRBJ1-1; D possibly corresponds to TRBD1 (5 bases). The ends were cut back, 2 bases at V and 4 bases at J, with 8 bases in the middle. Germline CDR1 and CDR2: MNHEY and SVGEGT. This CDR3 contains 13 residues. The CDR3 region is CASSYTGLTEAFF. DNA of the CDR3: TGTGCCAGCAGTTACACGGGGCTCACTGAAGCTTTCTTT.

The chain employs TRBV7-2 and TRBJ1-5; D may be TRBD1 (6 bases). Trimming took 1 base from V and 3 from J, leaving 13 bases between them. Germline V gene sequence: CDR1 SGHTA, CDR2 FQGNSA. This CDR3 spans 16 amino acids. The CDR3 DNA follows: TGTGCCAGCAGCTTAGGTGGACAGCTCCACAATCAGCCCCAGCATTTT. Translation: CASSLGGQLHNQPQHF.

With regard to this clonotype: Compared with germline, one end of the junction differs, possibly owing to a read error. V usage is TRBV3-1 and J usage is TRBJ2-3, with D possibly matching TRBD2 (6 bases). CDR1 is LGHDT, CDR2 YNNKEL, per germline (reference sequence). The CDR3 runs 16 residues. The CDR3: CASSPPGGKGTNTQYF. The CDR3 DNA follows: TGTGCCAGCAGCCCGCCTGGGGGGAAGGGCACAAATACGCAGTATTTT.

The chain has TRBV29-1 and TRBJ2-3, with D perhaps being TRBD1 or TRBD2 (6 bases each). Looked up from germline, CDR1 is SQVTM and CDR2 is ANQGSEA. The CDR3 sequence is 12 residues long. Trimming removed 8 bases from V and 8 bases from J, with 17 bases in between. CDR3 region: CSSERVGATQYF. As DNA, the CDR3 is TGCAGCTCTGAGCGGGTGGGGGCTACGCAGTATTTT.

This chain connects TRBV12-3 or TRBV12-4 to TRBJ1-1; D gene unclear. The V end was cut by 3 bases, the J end by 4 bases, with 9 bases between. The CDR3 contains 13 residues. DNA for the CDR3: TGTGCCAGCAGTTTTCAAGGATCCACTGAAGCTTTCTTT. It encodes CASSFQGSTEAFF.

The chain carries TRBV30 and TRBJ2-7; 10 nucleotides align to TRBD1. Germline values: CDR1 GTSNPN, CDR2 SVGIG (reference sequence). The J segment lost 0 bases and the V segment lost 6 bases, leaving 5 bases of the junction unmatched. This CDR3 has 14 residues. CDR3 loop: CACGTGDLSYEQYF. The DNA for the CDR3 is TGTGCCTGTGGGACAGGGGATCTCTCCTACGAGCAGTACTTC.

On this clonotype itself: This may be a read error, as it is one base from a much larger clone. The chain couples TRBV7-2 to TRBJ2-7; 8 bases map to TRBD1. The last part of the DNA fits TRBJ2-1 better; the J call may be wrong. This CDR3 is 15 amino acids long. Germline CDR1 is SGHTA and CDR2 is FQGNSA. The CDR3 region is CASSPQQGAAYEQFF. The CDR3 region has the DNA TGTGCCAGCAGCCCCCAGCAGGGGGCCGCCTACGAGCAGTTCTTC.

This clonotype came up a few times. The chain is built from TRBV5-1 and TRBJ2-7, with a possible D match to TRBD2 (5 bases). Trimming took off 7 bases at V and 2 bases at J, with 13 bases between the two ends. This CDR3 contains 13 residues. The germline V gene encodes CDR1 SGHRS and CDR2 YFSETQ. This CDR3 is CASSGAETYEQYF. Here the CDR3 DNA reads TGCGCCAGCTCCGGAGCGGAGACCTACGAGCAGTACTTC.

The V call is TRBV29-1, the J call TRBJ1-2; D is unclear. CDR3 length equals 12 residues. Trimming removed 6 bases at V and 6 bases at J, with 14 bases between. CDR1 is SQVTM and CDR2 is ANQGSEA in the germline V gene. The CDR3 nucleotides read TGCAGCGTCTTTGGATCGGGTGATGGCTACACCTTC. Amino acids: CSVFGSGDGYTF.

There are many counts of this clonotype. This sequence joins TRBV7-2 and TRBJ1-2; unclear D gene. With 5 bases removed from V and 5 bases from J, the gap between germline ends came to 12 bases. Germline V gene lookup returns CDR1 SGHTA and CDR2 FQGNSA. The CDR3 runs 13 residues. This chain's CDR3 is CASSPQNIYGYTF. The CDR3 DNA is TGTGCCAGCAGCCCTCAAAACATTTATGGCTACACCTTC.

As regards this clonotype: This could be a read error, since a much larger clone is one nucleotide away. The CDR3 here is CASSRAREGGQYF. The CDR3 DNA sequence: TGTGCCAGCAGTCGGGCCAGGGAAGGCGGGCAGTACTTC. The rearrangement uses TRBV2 and TRBJ2-4; either TRBD1 or TRBD2 may supply D (5 bases each). The CDR3 runs to 13 residues. Germline V gene sequence: CDR1 SNHLY, CDR2 FYNNEI. The V end was cut by 5 bases, the J end by 13 bases, with 18 bases between.

Worth noting for this clonotype: An end of the junction differs from the germline gene, which may be a read error. The chain joins TRBV11-2 to TRBJ2-3; no definite D call. CDR1 is SGHAT, CDR2 FQNNGV, per germline. The CDR3 length is 14 residues. CDR3 in DNA: TGTGCCAACAGCCCCGAGCCCCTGGCAGATACGCAGTATTTT. Its translation: CANSPEPLADTQYF. The full variable domain, rest sourced from reference TRBV11-2 and TRBJ2-3, is EAGVAQSPRYKIIEKRQSVAFWCNPISGHATLYWYQQILGQGPKLLIQFQNNGVVDDSQLPKDRFSAERLKGVDSTLKIQPAKLEDSAVYLCANSPEPLADTQYFGPGTRLTVL.

This clonotype was recorded at least ten times. This chain uses TRBV7-9 with TRBJ2-7; 9 bases are shared with TRBD2. The CDR3 covers 16 residues. V gave up 3 bases and J gave up 2 bases; unmatched junction bases: 8. Looked up from germline, CDR1 is SEHNR and CDR2 is FQNEAQ (reference sequence). The CDR3 DNA sequence: TGTGCCAGCAGCTTGGTTTCGCGGGGGGGCACCTACGAGCAGTACTTC. Translating it yields CASSLVSRGGTYEQYF.

DNA for the CDR3: TGCAATGCCAAGGACGGAAATAGCAATCAGCCCCAGCATTTT. As protein: CNAKDGNSNQPQHF. V gene TRBV20-1 combines with J gene TRBJ1-5; D unclear. In germline, CDR1 is DFQATT, CDR2 SNEGSKA (reference sequence). The CDR3 runs to 14 residues.

V gene TRBV20-1 combines with J gene TRBJ2-7, with 7 bases identical to TRBD2. The CDR3 sequence is 14 residues long. J lost 3 bases, V lost 0 bases, and 5 bases had no gene match. Germline CDR1 DFQATT, CDR2 SNEGSKA (reference sequence). Here the CDR3 DNA reads TGCAGTGCTAGAGAAGCGGGGCCGCTCTACGAGCAGTACTTC. This codes for CSAREAGPLYEQYF.

This clonotype was seen a few times. The genes are TRBV20-1 and TRBJ1-1; a weak D match, TRBD1 (5 bases). Germline V CDR1 and CDR2: DFQATT, SNEGSKA (reference sequence). CDR3 length: 12 amino acids. Trimming cost V 7 bases and J 2 bases, with 11 bases left between them. CDR3: CSVFRDNTEAFF. The CDR3 coding sequence is TGCAGTGTTTTCAGGGATAACACTGAAGCTTTCTTT.

This clonotype was seen at least ten times. The rearrangement uses TRBV9 and TRBJ2-1; TRBD2 matches 9 bases. Germline trimming cut 4 bases from V and 3 bases from J; bases unmatched to any gene: 8. Germline V CDR1 and CDR2: SGDLS, YYNGEE. This CDR3 is 16 amino acids long. The CDR3 DNA is TGTGCCAGCAGCTCCTCTGGGACTAGCCTCTACAATGAGCAGTTCTTC. Protein sequence: CASSSSGTSLYNEQFF. Full variable domain (remainder filled in from reference TRBV9 and TRBJ2-1): DSGVTQTPKHLITATGQRVTLRCSPRSGDLSVYWYQQSLDQGLQFLIQYYNGEERAKGNILERFSAQQFPDLHSELNLSSLELGDSALYFCASSSSGTSLYNEQFFGPGTRLTVL.